These 20 T cell receptor beta chains were sequenced from one sample in a study of beta chain features in type 1 diabetes. Overall study results and limits: Among patients with Type 1 diabetes, TCRB CDR3s were moderately but significantly shorter in every one of the four CD4+ subsets.

Their specific antigens are unknown. All of the isolated RNA was reverse transcribed, so expressed TCRB transcripts were sequenced. Data came from immunoSEQ multiplex PCR; TCRdb stores just in-frame clones and leaves some out. This table has 600,000 to 700,000 clones, around 11% appearing once. The specimen was naive CD4+ T cells from blood. The receptors stem from a man under 40 with type 1 diabetes.

In its sample, this clone was seen a few times. The DNA for the CDR3 is TGTGCCAGCAGCTTAGGAGCGGGGGGAGGGACCTACGAGCAGTACTTC. Its protein product is CASSLGAGGGTYEQYF. V usage is TRBV7-2 and J usage is TRBJ2-7, with 9 bases fitting TRBD2. CDR1 SGHTA and CDR2 FQGNSA come from the germline V gene. After removal of 1 base from V and 2 bases from J, the junction contained 6 bases not matched to a gene. CDR3 size: 16 residues.

The chain employs TRBV30 and TRBJ2-4; D is unclear. Germline values: CDR1 GTSNPN, CDR2 SVGIG (reference sequence). The CDR3 has 13 amino acids. Trimming removed 2 bases from V and 0 bases from J, with 5 bases in between. CDR3 nucleotides: TGTGCCTGGAGTTTTTTAGCCAAAAACATTCAGTACTTC. It yields the protein CAWSFLAKNIQYF.

A few counts support this clone. The CDR3 sequence: CASSLTGQDYNEQFF. Written as DNA, the CDR3 is TGCGCCAGCAGCTTGACAGGACAGGACTACAATGAGCAGTTCTTC. This chain connects TRBV5-1 to TRBJ2-1; 7 bases map to TRBD1. Germline V gene data show CDR1 as SGHRS and CDR2 as YFSETQ. J was trimmed by 3 bases and V by 1 base; bases with no gene match: 4. This CDR3 is 15 amino acids long.

This clone was counted between two and nine times. The chain employs TRBV30 and TRBJ2-1, with TRBD1 as a possible D gene (6 bases). The CDR3 covers 14 residues. Trimming shortened V by 7 bases and J by 0 bases, and 13 bases separated the two germline ends. From germline, CDR1 is GTSNPN and CDR2 SVGIG (reference sequence). The CDR3, as DNA: TGTGCCTCGGGCCTGGACAGCTCCTACAATGAGCAGTTCTTC. It specifies CASGLDSSYNEQFF.

The chain links TRBV5-1 to TRBJ2-7, with TRBD1 as a possible D gene (6 bases). CDR1 SGHRS and CDR2 YFSETQ come from the germline V gene. Between the trimmed V and J ends, which lost 3 bases and 3 bases, there was a span of 22 bases. CDR3 length: 17 residues. CDR3 loop: CASSSILGGAPVYEQYF. The CDR3 coding sequence is TGCGCCAGCAGCTCAATACTTGGGGGCGCGCCGGTCTACGAGCAGTACTTC.

This clone was recorded a few times. The same CDR3 arises from other DNA sequences in this sample as well. The genes are TRBV6-5 and TRBJ1-5; D is undetermined. CDR1 and CDR2 (germline): MNHEY, SVGAGI. This CDR3 spans 13 amino acids. V lost 2 bases and J lost 2, with 4 bases in between. In DNA, the CDR3 is TGTGCCAGCAGTTACGGAGGCAATCAGCCCCAGCATTTT. Its translation is CASSYGGNQPQHF.

The CDR3 DNA reads as TGTGCCAGCAGCTTATTCGGAGAAAAACTGTTTTTT. Protein product: CASSLFGEKLFF. The chain has TRBV7-2 and TRBJ1-4, with D unresolved. The germline CDR1 and CDR2 sequences are SGHTA and FQGNSA. Trimming took off 2 bases at V and 8 bases at J, with 6 bases between the two ends. The CDR3 has 12 residues.

The rearrangement uses TRBV25-1 and TRBJ2-6; tentatively, D is TRBD1 (5 bases). With 8 bases removed from V and 0 bases from J, the gap between germline ends came to 14 bases. The length of the CDR3 is 16 residues. CDR1 and CDR2 (germline): MGHDK, SYGVNS. CDR3 sequence (DNA): TGTGCCAGCGGGATGCAGGGCGACTCTGGGGCCAACGTCCTGACTTTC. Protein product: CASGMQGDSGANVLTF.

The rearrangement joins TRBV13 to TRBJ2-5; 8 bases map to TRBD1. Germline trimming cut 4 bases from V and 2 bases from J; bases unmatched to any gene: 9. This CDR3 spans 16 amino acids. The germline gives CDR1 PRHDT, CDR2 FYEKMQ (reference sequence). The CDR3 DNA reads as TGTGCCAGCAGCTCACACCGACAGGGGACACAAGAGACCCAGTACTTC. Translating gives CASSSHRQGTQETQYF.

The chain links TRBV11-2 to TRBJ2-1; D assignment may be TRBD1 or TRBD2 (5 bases each). The CDR3 length is 13 residues. Trimming shortened V by 0 bases and J by 8 bases, and 8 bases separated the two germline ends. The germline V gene has CDR1 SGHAT and CDR2 FQNNGV. The DNA for the CDR3 is TGTGCCAGCAGCTTAGAAAGGGACGATGAGCAGTTCTTC. This sequence encodes CASSLERDDEQFF.

The V call is TRBV11-2, the J call TRBJ1-4; 7 nucleotides match TRBD1. From germline, CDR1 is SGHAT and CDR2 FQNNGV. J was trimmed by 11 bases and V by 4 bases; bases with no gene match: 7. The CDR3 contains 13 residues. CDR3: CASSSLTTGKLFF. CDR3 nucleotides: TGTGCCAGCAGCTCGCTGACGACAGGGAAACTGTTTTTT.

This chain connects TRBV9 to TRBJ1-4, with TRBD1 identical over 8 bases. Germline V gene sequence: CDR1 SGDLS, CDR2 YYNGEE. Trimming took 4 bases from V and 8 from J; bases not matched to a gene: 7. The CDR3 totals 14 residues. CDR3: CASSFQGAGEKLFF. For the CDR3, the DNA is TGTGCCAGCAGCTTCCAGGGGGCCGGGGAAAAACTGTTTTTT.

V is TRBV5-8 and J is TRBJ1-2; 8 bases fit TRBD1. V shed 4 bases and J 8 bases; nucleotides not matched to a gene: 13. Per germline, CDR1 SGHTS and CDR2 YDEGEE. This CDR3 spans 15 amino acids. The CDR3 DNA reads TGTGCCAGCAGCATAGGACAGGGAATCTTCTCCGGCTACACCTTC. It yields the protein CASSIGQGIFSGYTF.

This clone has more than one count but fewer than ten. This chain joins TRBV6-5 and TRBJ2-7; D ambiguous. Germline CDR1 MNHEY, CDR2 SVGAGI. V was cut by 8 bases and J by 4 bases, with 9 bases left in between. The CDR3 runs 11 residues. This CDR3 reads CASGFIYEQYF. The CDR3 DNA reads TGTGCCAGCGGTTTCATTTACGAGCAGTACTTC.

Only a few counts were recorded for this clone. This rearrangement joins TRBV14 to TRBJ1-4, with D uncertain. Germline CDR1 is SGHDN and CDR2 is FVKESK. This CDR3 is built from 14 residues. The V gene lost 4 bases and the J gene lost 0 bases, with 6 bases spanning the gap. The CDR3 loop reads CASSPRTTNEKLFF. The CDR3 DNA is TGTGCCAGCAGCCCTCGGACAACTAATGAAAAACTGTTTTTT.

There are a few counts of this clone. This chain uses TRBV6-5 with TRBJ1-3; the D is unclear. V lost 4 bases to trimming and J lost 2 bases, with 12 bases between them. The V gene's germline CDR1 is MNHEY and CDR2 SVGAGI. CDR3 length: 15 amino acids. CDR3 protein: CASSSQRAPGNTIYF. The CDR3 nucleotides are TGTGCCAGCAGTTCCCAGCGAGCACCTGGAAACACCATATATTTT.

CDR3 sequence: CAIKSGGSYNEQFF. For the CDR3, the DNA is TGTGCCATCAAAAGCGGGGGGTCATACAATGAGCAGTTCTTC. The chain combines TRBV10-3 with TRBJ2-1; 9 bases map to TRBD2. V was clipped by 7 bases and J by 4 bases; unmatched bases: 5. The CDR3 runs to 14 residues. The germline V gene has CDR1 ENHRY and CDR2 SYGVKD.

The chain recombines TRBV19 with TRBJ1-4; a weak D match, TRBD1 (5 bases). The germline gives CDR1 LNHDA, CDR2 SQIVND (reference sequence). Trimming removed 5 bases at V and 8 bases at J, with 12 bases between. This CDR3 is built from 13 residues. The CDR3 nucleotides are TGTGCCAGTAGTCCAGCAGGGAGGGAAAAACTGTTTTTT. This encodes CASSPAGREKLFF. Based on the CDR3 plus reference TRBV19 and TRBJ1-4, the full variable domain is DGGITQSPKYLFRKEGQNVTLSCEQNLNHDAMYWYRQDPGQGLRLIYYSQIVNDFQKGDIAEGYSVSREKKESFPLTVTSAQKNPTAFYLCASSPAGREKLFFGSGTQLSVL.

This clone has only a few counts. The V call is TRBV19, the J call TRBJ2-2; D assignment may be TRBD1 or TRBD2 (5 bases each). Germline V gene sequence: CDR1 LNHDA, CDR2 SQIVND (reference sequence). This CDR3 comprises 13 residues. The ends were cut back, 3 bases at V and 6 bases at J, with 8 bases in the middle. CDR3 region: CASSMMGPGELFF. In DNA, the CDR3 is TGTGCCAGTAGTATGATGGGACCCGGGGAGCTGTTTTTT.

The chain couples TRBV4-2 to TRBJ2-7; TRBD1 matches 8 bases. The length of the CDR3 is 14 residues. With 1 base clipped from V and 6 bases from J, the junction kept 5 bases outside the gene matches. Germline CDR1 and CDR2: LGHNA and YNFKEQ. CDR3 nucleotides: TGTGCCAGCAGCCAAGGGACAGGGATCGCCGAGCAGTACTTC. Amino acid sequence: CASSQGTGIAEQYF.